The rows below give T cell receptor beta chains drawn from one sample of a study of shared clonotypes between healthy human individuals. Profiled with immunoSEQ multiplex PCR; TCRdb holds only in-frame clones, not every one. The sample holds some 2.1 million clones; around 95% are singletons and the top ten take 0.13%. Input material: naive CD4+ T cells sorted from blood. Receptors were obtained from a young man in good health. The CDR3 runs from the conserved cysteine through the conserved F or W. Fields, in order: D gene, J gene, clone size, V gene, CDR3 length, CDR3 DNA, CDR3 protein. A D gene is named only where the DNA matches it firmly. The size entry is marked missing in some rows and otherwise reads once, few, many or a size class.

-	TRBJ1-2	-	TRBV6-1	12	TGTGCCAGCAGTGAAGAGGGACGGGGCTACACCTTC	CASSEEGRGYTF
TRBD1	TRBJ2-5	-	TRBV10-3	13	TGTGCCTCTCGGGACAGCCTTGAAGAGACCCAGTACTTC	CASRDSLEETQYF
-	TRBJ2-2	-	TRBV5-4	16	TGTGCCAGCCGCCTGGGGGTAGCAGGGAACACCGGGGAGCTGTTTTTT	CASRLGVAGNTGELFF
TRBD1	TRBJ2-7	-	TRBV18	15	TGTGCCAGCTCAAGGGGACAGGGAGATATATACGAGCAGTACTTC	CASSRGQGDIYEQYF
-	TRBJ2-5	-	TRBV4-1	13	TGCGCCAGCAGCCTAGGGAGTCAGGAGACCCAGTACTTC	CASSLGSQETQYF
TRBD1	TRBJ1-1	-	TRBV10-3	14	TGTGCCATCAGTTTGGACAGGACGAACACTGAAGCTTTCTTT	CAISLDRTNTEAFF
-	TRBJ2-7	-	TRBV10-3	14	TGTGCCACCCGACTTTCCCGGGAAGGTGGCGAGCAGTACTTC	CATRLSREGGEQYF
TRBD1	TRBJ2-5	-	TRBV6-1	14	TGTGCCAGCAGTGAAGTGTGGGACAGGCAGACCCAGTACTTC	CASSEVWDRQTQYF
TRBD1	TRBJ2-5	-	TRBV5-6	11	TGTGCCAGCAGCTTGCAGGGGGAGCAGTACTTC	CASSLQGEQYF
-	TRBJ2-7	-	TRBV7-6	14	TGTGCCAGCGTCGAGGGGGGATCCTCCTACGAGCAGTACTTC	CASVEGGSSYEQYF
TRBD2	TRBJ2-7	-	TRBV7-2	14	TGTGCCAGCAGCTCCTTCCGGGAGGGCCTCGAGCAGTACTTC	CASSSFREGLEQYF
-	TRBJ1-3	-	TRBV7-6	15	TGTGCCAGCAGCCTATGGGAGACCTCTGGAAACACCATATATTTT	CASSLWETSGNTIYF
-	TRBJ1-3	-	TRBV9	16	TGTGCCAGCAGCGTAGAAGGGAGGGACTCTGGAAACACCATATATTTT	CASSVEGRDSGNTIYF
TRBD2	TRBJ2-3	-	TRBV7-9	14	TGTGCCAGCAGCTCAGCGGGGGGGGCAGATACGCAGTATTTT	CASSSAGGADTQYF
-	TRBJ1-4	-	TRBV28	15	TGTGCCAGCAGCCCCTCAAGCCGTTTTAATGAAAAACTGTTTTTT	CASSPSSRFNEKLFF
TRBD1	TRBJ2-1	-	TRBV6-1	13	TGTGCCAGGGGACAGGGGGCAACGGATGAGCAGTTCTTC	CARGQGATDEQFF
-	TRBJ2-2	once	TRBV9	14	TGTGCCAGCAGCGTAGACCCTACAACCGGGGAGCTGTTTTTT	CASSVDPTTGELFF
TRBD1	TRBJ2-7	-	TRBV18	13	TGTGCCAGCCGGAGGACAGGGGCCTACGAGCAGTACTTC	CASRRTGAYEQYF
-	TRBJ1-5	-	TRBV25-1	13	TGTGCCAGCAGTGAAGCCGGACAGAGCGCCCAGCATTTT	CASSEAGQSAQHF
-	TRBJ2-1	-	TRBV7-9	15	TGTGCCAGCAGCTTAGCGCTAGGACATAACGATGAGCAGTTCTTC	CASSLALGHNDEQFF
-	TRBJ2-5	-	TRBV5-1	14	TGCGCCAGCAGGAGCGTGCCGTACCAAGAGACCCAGTACTTC	CASRSVPYQETQYF
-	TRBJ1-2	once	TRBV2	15	TGTGCCAGCAGTGTGCAGAACCAGGTTGGGTATGGCTACACCTTC	CASSVQNQVGYGYTF
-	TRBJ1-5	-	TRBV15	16	TGTGCCACCAGCAGGGGTGGCGGGTACGGCAATCAGCCCCAGCATTTT	CATSRGGGYGNQPQHF
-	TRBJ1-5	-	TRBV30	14	TGTGCCTGGAGGGGGGTCGGCCACAATCAGCCCCAGCATTTT	CAWRGVGHNQPQHF
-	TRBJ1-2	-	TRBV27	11	TGTGCCAGCAGTTCGGCTAGTGGCTACACCTTC	CASSSASGYTF
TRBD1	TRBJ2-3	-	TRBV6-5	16	TGTGCCAGCAGTTACTCTTCCGGGACAGGTACAGATACGCAGTATTTT	CASSYSSGTGTDTQYF
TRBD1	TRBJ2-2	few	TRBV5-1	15	TGCGCCAGCAGCATAACGACAGGGGGAACCGGGGAGCTGTTTTTT	CASSITTGGTGELFF
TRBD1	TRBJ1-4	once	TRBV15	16	TGTGCCACCAGCAGAACCCCTGGGACAGGGTGGGAAAAACTGTTTTTT	CATSRTPGTGWEKLFF
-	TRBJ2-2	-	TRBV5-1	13	TGCGCCAGCAGCTTGGCGGTCACCGGGGAGCTGTTTTTT	CASSLAVTGELFF
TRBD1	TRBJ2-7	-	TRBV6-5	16	TGTGCCAGCAGTTCCGCAGGGGGCTCAATCTCCTACGAGCAGTACTTC	CASSSAGGSISYEQYF
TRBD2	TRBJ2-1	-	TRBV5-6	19	TGTGCCAGCAGCTTGTTTTTCCCTAGCGGGGTGTTCCCTTACAATGAGCAGTTCTTC	CASSLFFPSGVFPYNEQFF
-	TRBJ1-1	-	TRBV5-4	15	TGTGCCAGCAGCTTGGAGGCCAGAATGAACACTGAAGCTTTCTTT	CASSLEARMNTEAFF